These 5 T cell receptor beta chains originate from one sample sequenced in a study of identical twins. Each CDR3 protein gets one entry after TCRdb re-called the 5' RACE reads with MiXCR. There are fewer than 900,000 distinct CDR3 sequences in the sample; about 20% occur only once, and 4.3% lies in the top ten. This sample was also put to use in a study of T cells expressing NK-cell markers.

Sequenced material: PBMCs. The receptor set was obtained from a young woman in good health.

This clonotype was seen only a few times. This rearrangement joins TRBV23-1 to TRBJ1-1; the D gene is possibly TRBD1 (5 bases). TRBV23-1 is classed as an ORF, of uncertain function. V dropped 1 base and J dropped 5 bases, with 11 bases sitting between them. CDR3 length: 14 amino acids. In nucleotides, the CDR3 is TGCGCCAGCAGTCAATTGGGGGAATTGACTGAAGCTTTCTTT. It codes for CASSQLGELTEAFF.

The V call is TRBV16, the J call TRBJ2-6, with D hard to call. This CDR3 has 13 residues. Trimming shortened V by 4 bases and J by 4 bases, and 5 bases separated the two germline ends. In germline, CDR1 is KGHSY, CDR2 FQNENV. The CDR3 loop reads CASSPVGANVLTF. Here the CDR3 DNA reads TGTGCCAGCAGCCCTGTGGGGGCCAACGTCCTGACTTTC. The variable domain in full, with the rest retrieved from reference TRBV16 and TRBJ2-6, is GEEVAQTPKHLVRGEGQKAKLYCAPIKGHSYVFWYQQVLKNEFKFLISFQNENVFDETGMPKERFSAKCLPNSPCSLEIQATKLEDSAVYFCASSPVGANVLTFGAGSRLTVL.

Points on this clonotype: Given the absence of the conserved phenylalanine or tryptophan at the CDR3 end, a read error is likely. The rearrangement uses TRBV29-1 and TRBJ1-1, with a weak D call TRBD1 (6 bases). The CDR3 is made up of 13 amino acids. Germline V gives CDR1 SQVTM, CDR2 ANQGSEA. V was pared by 5 bases and J by 3 bases, with 13 bases between. CDR3 in amino acids: CSVRGAGDTEAFL. The CDR3 nucleotides read TGCAGCGTTCGCGGGGCAGGGGACACTGAAGCTTTCCTT.

V and J are TRBV5-4 and TRBJ2-1, with D perhaps matching TRBD1 or TRBD2 (5 bases each). The V gene lost 3 bases and the J gene lost 5 bases, with 12 bases spanning the gap. CDR3 length equals 14 residues. CDR1 SGHNT and CDR2 YYREEE come from the germline V gene (reference sequence). In DNA form, the CDR3 reads TGTGCCAGCAGCTCTCAGGGAGCTAACAATGAGCAGTTCTTC. It specifies CASSSQGANNEQFF.

This clonotype was seen only a few times. J is TRBJ2-3 and V is TRBV12-3 or TRBV12-4, with 8 bases identical to TRBD2. Unmatched junction bases numbered 5, after V lost 6 bases and J lost 12 bases. The CDR3 consists of 11 residues. The DNA for the CDR3 is TGTGCCAGCAGGTCCGGGACTAGACAGTATTTT. Residues: CASRSGTRQYF.